This is a list of T cell receptor beta chains from one sample in a study of cytomegalovirus exposure and HLA in healthy donors. Produced via immunoSEQ multiplex PCR; TCRdb's table is partial and in-frame only. The sample gives over 150,000 clones, about 82% of which show up once; 1% is in the top ten. The specimen was PBMCs. The receptors derive from a woman aged 45 to 65 in good health and CMV-seropositive. Each CDR3 is given with its conserved first and last residue. Each record gives: clone size, V gene, D gene, J gene, CDR3 DNA, CDR3 protein. A D gene is named only where the DNA matches it firmly. Expanded clones get a size class; other rows say once, few or many, or leave the size out.

clone size: few
V gene: TRBV7-8
D gene: NA
J gene: TRBJ2-5
CDR3 DNA: TGTGCCAGCAGCTTAGGCACCTGGCAGTACCAAGAGACCCAGTACTTC
CDR3 protein: CASSLGTWQYQETQYF

clone size: NA
V gene: TRBV7-2
D gene: TRBD1
J gene: TRBJ2-5
CDR3 DNA: TGTGCCAGCAGCTTAGCGACGGACAGGCTGGAGACCCAGTACTTC
CDR3 protein: CASSLATDRLETQYF

clone size: NA
V gene: TRBV15
D gene: NA
J gene: TRBJ1-3
CDR3 DNA: TGTGCCACCAGCACAATGGCAGGAGGAAACACCATATATTTT
CDR3 protein: CATSTMAGGNTIYF

clone size: few
V gene: TRBV27
D gene: NA
J gene: TRBJ1-6
CDR3 DNA: NA
CDR3 protein: CASSFLAGDSPLHF

clone size: once
V gene: TRBV6-1
D gene: TRBD1
J gene: TRBJ1-4
CDR3 DNA: TGTGCCAGCCAAATCGGACAGGGAGGAGTTGAAAAACTGTTTTTT
CDR3 protein: CASQIGQGGVEKLFF

clone size: NA
V gene: TRBV19
D gene: TRBD2
J gene: TRBJ2-7
CDR3 DNA: TGTGCCAGTAGTACACTAGCGGGAGGTGGCTACGAGCAGTACTTC
CDR3 protein: CASSTLAGGGYEQYF

clone size: NA
V gene: TRBV27
D gene: NA
J gene: TRBJ2-7
CDR3 DNA: TGTGCCAGCAGTCAGCGACAGGCCTCCTGGGAGCAGTACTTC
CDR3 protein: CASSQRQASWEQYF

clone size: NA
V gene: TRBV7-3
D gene: NA
J gene: TRBJ1-1
CDR3 DNA: TGTGCCAGCAGCTCGGGACACAGCCTTGAAGCTTTCTTT
CDR3 protein: CASSSGHSLEAFF

clone size: NA
V gene: TRBV27
D gene: NA
J gene: TRBJ2-7
CDR3 DNA: TGTGCCAGCAGTTTAGGGGCGTCCTACGAGCAGTACTTC
CDR3 protein: CASSLGASYEQYF

clone size: NA
V gene: TRBV6-4
D gene: TRBD1
J gene: TRBJ1-2
CDR3 DNA: TGTGCCAGCAGTGATACCGCCGGGACAGGGAAAGATGGCTACACCTTC
CDR3 protein: CASSDTAGTGKDGYTF

clone size: NA
V gene: TRBV7-2
D gene: NA
J gene: TRBJ1-3
CDR3 DNA: TGTGCCAGCAGCTTAATCCCAGCTGAGGCTGGAAACACCATATATTTT
CDR3 protein: CASSLIPAEAGNTIYF

clone size: NA
V gene: TRBV4-1
D gene: NA
J gene: TRBJ2-4
CDR3 DNA: TGCGCCAGCAGCCAAGAGGCAGCTAGAAAAAACATTCAGTACTTC
CDR3 protein: CASSQEAARKNIQYF

clone size: NA
V gene: TRBV5-4
D gene: TRBD2
J gene: TRBJ2-1
CDR3 DNA: TGTGCCAGCAGCTCACACCAAGTAGCGGGGGCGTCCTACAATGAGCAGTTCTTC
CDR3 protein: CASSSHQVAGASYNEQFF

clone size: NA
V gene: TRBV6-4
D gene: TRBD1
J gene: TRBJ2-2
CDR3 DNA: TGTGCCAGCAGCCTTCAGGGGACAGGGATGGTCGGGGAGCTGTTTTTT
CDR3 protein: CASSLQGTGMVGELFF

clone size: few
V gene: TRBV4-2
D gene: TRBD1
J gene: TRBJ2-2
CDR3 DNA: TGTGCCAGCAGCCAAGAATTTTTACAGGGGGCTTCGAACACCGGGGAGCTGTTTTTT
CDR3 protein: CASSQEFLQGASNTGELFF

clone size: few
V gene: TRBV5-6
D gene: NA
J gene: TRBJ1-2
CDR3 DNA: TGTGCCAGCAGCTCACTCAAAGCGGCTAACTATGGCTACACCTTC
CDR3 protein: CASSSLKAANYGYTF

clone size: once
V gene: TRBV7-9
D gene: TRBD1
J gene: TRBJ1-1
CDR3 DNA: TGTGCCAGCAGCCAACAGGGGGCAAAGACTGAAGCTTTCTTT
CDR3 protein: CASSQQGAKTEAFF

clone size: NA
V gene: TRBV5-1
D gene: NA
J gene: TRBJ1-1
CDR3 DNA: TGCGCCAGCAGCTTTAGCCGGGCCGGGATCGCTTTCTTT
CDR3 protein: CASSFSRAGIAFF

clone size: NA
V gene: TRBV15
D gene: NA
J gene: TRBJ2-7
CDR3 DNA: TGTGCCACCAGCAGCTTTCGGACAGCGCTTAGCTACGAGCAGTACTTC
CDR3 protein: CATSSFRTALSYEQYF

clone size: NA
V gene: TRBV19
D gene: TRBD1
J gene: TRBJ1-1
CDR3 DNA: TGTGCCAGTACCATGAGTCCGGGACAGGGAACGGCTTTCTTT
CDR3 protein: CASTMSPGQGTAFF

clone size: few
V gene: TRBV7-2
D gene: TRBD2
J gene: TRBJ2-5
CDR3 DNA: TGTGCCAGCAGCCCAGAGCTAGCGGGCGGGAAGACCCAGTACTTC
CDR3 protein: CASSPELAGGKTQYF

clone size: NA
V gene: TRBV14
D gene: TRBD1
J gene: TRBJ2-1
CDR3 DNA: TGTGCCAGCAGCCAAGACCACAGGGGTTATGAGCAGTTCTTC
CDR3 protein: CASSQDHRGYEQFF

clone size: NA
V gene: TRBV9
D gene: NA
J gene: TRBJ2-3
CDR3 DNA: TGTGCCAGCAGCGCGCGAGGAGGGGGCACAGATACGCAGTATTTT
CDR3 protein: CASSARGGGTDTQYF

clone size: once
V gene: TRBV5-4
D gene: NA
J gene: TRBJ1-5
CDR3 DNA: TGTGCCAGCAGCTTGGATTTGGGAGATCAGCCCCAGCATTTT
CDR3 protein: CASSLDLGDQPQHF

clone size: NA
V gene: TRBV15
D gene: NA
J gene: TRBJ2-3
CDR3 DNA: TGTGCCACCAGCAGATCCCCTCTGGGCGGGGCTCGGGAAGATACGCAGTATTTT
CDR3 protein: CATSRSPLGGAREDTQYF

clone size: NA
V gene: TRBV19
D gene: TRBD1
J gene: TRBJ1-1
CDR3 DNA: TGTGCCAGTACTCCTTACTGGGACAGGGGACCCTACACTGAAGCTTTCTTT
CDR3 protein: CASTPYWDRGPYTEAFF

clone size: NA
V gene: TRBV19
D gene: NA
J gene: TRBJ1-3
CDR3 DNA: TGTGCCAGCGCGAGGACAGCCTCTGGAAACACCATATATTTT
CDR3 protein: CASARTASGNTIYF

clone size: NA
V gene: TRBV14
D gene: NA
J gene: TRBJ2-3
CDR3 DNA: TGTGCCAGCAGCCAAATAATAACAGATACGCAGTATTTT
CDR3 protein: CASSQIITDTQYF

clone size: NA
V gene: TRBV28
D gene: NA
J gene: TRBJ1-4
CDR3 DNA: TGTGCCAGCAGTTTCTCCAGAAAACATGAAAAACTGTTTTTT
CDR3 protein: CASSFSRKHEKLFF

clone size: NA
V gene: TRBV4-3
D gene: NA
J gene: TRBJ2-1
CDR3 DNA: TGCGCCAGCAGCCAAGACTTGGGGCGAGAGCAGTTCTTC
CDR3 protein: CASSQDLGREQFF

clone size: NA
V gene: TRBV28
D gene: NA
J gene: TRBJ1-2
CDR3 DNA: TGTGCCAGCAGAACGACAGGACGCTACTATGGCTACACCTTC
CDR3 protein: CASRTTGRYYGYTF

clone size: NA
V gene: TRBV2
D gene: NA
J gene: TRBJ2-7
CDR3 DNA: TGTGCCAGCACCCGGACAGACATCTACGAGCAGTACTTC
CDR3 protein: CASTRTDIYEQYF

clone size: NA
V gene: TRBV27
D gene: TRBD1
J gene: TRBJ2-7
CDR3 DNA: TGTGCCAGCAGTTGGGGGAGAGGACAGGGACACGAGCAGTACTTC
CDR3 protein: CASSWGRGQGHEQYF

clone size: NA
V gene: TRBV7-2
D gene: NA
J gene: TRBJ2-5
CDR3 DNA: TGTGCCAGCAGCTCACAGCCCCAAGAGACCCAGTACTTC
CDR3 protein: CASSSQPQETQYF

clone size: NA
V gene: TRBV2
D gene: NA
J gene: TRBJ1-1
CDR3 DNA: TGTGCCAGCAGCCCCGAGGGGGGGACTGAAGCTTTCTTT
CDR3 protein: CASSPEGGTEAFF